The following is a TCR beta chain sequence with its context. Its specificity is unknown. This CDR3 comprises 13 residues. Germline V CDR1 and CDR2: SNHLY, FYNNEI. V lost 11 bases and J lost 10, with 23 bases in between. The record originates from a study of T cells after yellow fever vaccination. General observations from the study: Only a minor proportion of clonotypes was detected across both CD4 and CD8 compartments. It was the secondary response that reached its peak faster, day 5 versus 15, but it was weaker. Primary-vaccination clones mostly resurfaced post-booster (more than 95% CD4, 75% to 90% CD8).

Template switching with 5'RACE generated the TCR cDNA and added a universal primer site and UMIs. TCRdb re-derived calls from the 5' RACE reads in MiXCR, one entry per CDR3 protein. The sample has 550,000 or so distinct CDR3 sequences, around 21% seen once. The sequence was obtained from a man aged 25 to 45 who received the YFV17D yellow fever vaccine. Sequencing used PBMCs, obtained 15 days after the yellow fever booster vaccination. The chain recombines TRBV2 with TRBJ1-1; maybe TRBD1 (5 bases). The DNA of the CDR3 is TGTGCCGGGGGGTCCTATGAACGGGGGAGAGCTTTCTTT. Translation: CAGGSYERGRAFF.